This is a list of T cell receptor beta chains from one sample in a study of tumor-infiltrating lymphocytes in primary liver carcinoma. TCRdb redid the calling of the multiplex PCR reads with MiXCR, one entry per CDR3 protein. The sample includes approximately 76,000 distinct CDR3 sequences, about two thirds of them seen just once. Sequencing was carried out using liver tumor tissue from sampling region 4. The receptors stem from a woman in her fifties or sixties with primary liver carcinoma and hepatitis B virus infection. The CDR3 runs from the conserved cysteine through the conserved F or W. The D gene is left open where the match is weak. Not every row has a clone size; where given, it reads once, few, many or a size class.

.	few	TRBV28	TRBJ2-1	TGTGCCAGCAGGGGGGCTGAATACAGCTCCTACAATGAGCAGTTCTTC	CASRGAEYSSYNEQFF
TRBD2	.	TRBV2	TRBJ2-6	TGTGCCAGCAGGTTCTCTAGCGGGAGGGGGTCTGGGGCCAACGTCCTGACTTTC	CASRFSSGRGSGANVLTF
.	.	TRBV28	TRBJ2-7	TGTGCCAGGACAGCTGGGTGCTCTTGCTTGCGGTCAACCTACGAGCAGTACTTC	CARTAGCSCLRSTYEQYF
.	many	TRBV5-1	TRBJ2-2	TGCGCCAGCAGCTTGGGGCATGGTCAGGTTTCCGGGGAGCTGTTTTTT	CASSLGHGQVSGELFF
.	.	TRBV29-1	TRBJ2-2	TGCAGCGTCACGGGGCGCACTGGCGGGGAGCTGTTTTTC	CSVTGRTGGELFF
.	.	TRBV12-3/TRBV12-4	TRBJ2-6	TGTGCCAGCAGTTACGGTGGAGGAGGGGCCTGCGTCCTGACTTTC	CASSYGGGGACVLTF
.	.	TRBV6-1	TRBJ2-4	TGTGCCAGCAGTGAAGCTAGACCGCCGAATGAGAACATTCAGTACTTC	CASSEARPPNENIQYF
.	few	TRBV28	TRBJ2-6	TGTGCCAGCAGCCCTGATCCTGGGGCCAACGTCCTGACTTTC	CASSPDPGANVLTF
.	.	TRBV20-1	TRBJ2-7	TGCAGTGATAGCCCTACAGGGGGAGGGTACGAGCAGTACTTC	CSDSPTGGGYEQYF
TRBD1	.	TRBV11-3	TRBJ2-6	TGTGCCAACAGTCCCCGGACAGGGACCAGAGGGGCCAACGTCCTGACTTTC	CANSPRTGTRGANVLTF
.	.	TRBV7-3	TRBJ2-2	TGTGCCAGCAGCCCGACCCCCGAGAGCGGGGAGCTGTTTTTT	CASSPTPESGELFF
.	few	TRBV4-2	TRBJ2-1	TGTGCCAGCAGCCAAGATGGAGGGGACCCCTACTATGAACAGTTCTTC	CASSQDGGDPYYEQFF
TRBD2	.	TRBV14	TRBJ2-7	TGTGCCAACAACCGGACTAGCGGGATCCTTTACGAGCAGTACTTC	CANNRTSGILYEQYF
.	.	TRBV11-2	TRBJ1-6	TGTGCCAGGAGCTCTGTAACGAATTCACCCCTCCACTTT	CARSSVTNSPLHF
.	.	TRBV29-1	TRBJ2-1	TGCAACGTTGAAGATTCGGACGGGAGAGGGGCGTACAATGAGCAGTTCTTC	CNVEDSDGRGAYNEQFF
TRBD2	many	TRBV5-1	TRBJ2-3	TGCGCCAGCAGCTTGGCTAGCGGGAGCGCAGATACGCAGTATTTT	CASSLASGSADTQYF
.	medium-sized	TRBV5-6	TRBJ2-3	TGTGCCAGCAGCCGGAGGGCGATTACAGATACGCAGTATTTT	CASSRRAITDTQYF
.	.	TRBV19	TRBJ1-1	TGTGCCAGTAGCATGGATTCCCGGCCCATGAACACTGAAGCTTTCTTT	CASSMDSRPMNTEAFF
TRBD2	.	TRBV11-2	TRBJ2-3	TGTGTCAGCAGCTTAGATCTAAGAGGGTTAGCGGGAGAAGGGATTGATACACAGTATTTT	CVSSLDLRGLAGEGIDTQYF
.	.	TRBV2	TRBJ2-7	TGTGCCAACAAGGGGGAGGCTGGCGAGCAATACTTC	CANKGEAGEQYF
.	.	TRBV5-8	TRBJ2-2	TGTGCCAGCAGGCCGAGCTGGGAGCAGGACACCTGGGAGCTGTTTTTT	CASRPSWEQDTWELFF
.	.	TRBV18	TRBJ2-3	TGTGCCAGCTCACCAGGGATCAACACAGATACGCAGTATTTT	CASSPGINTDTQYF
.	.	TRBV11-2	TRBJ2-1	.	CANSLGLVAGGSNEQFF
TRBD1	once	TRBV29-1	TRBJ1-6	TGCAGCGATGGCGACAGGGCAAGTTCACCCCTCCACTTT	CSDGDRASSPLHF
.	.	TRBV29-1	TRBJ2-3	TGCAGAGTGGGATTAGCGGAGTCTAGCACAGATACGCAGTATTTC	CRVGLAESSTDTQYF
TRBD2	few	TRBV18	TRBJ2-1	TGTGCCAGCTCACCAAAGCCGACTAGCGGGAGTTACAATGAGCAGTTCTTC	CASSPKPTSGSYNEQFF
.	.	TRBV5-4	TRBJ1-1	TGTACCAGCGGCTTGATTACTTTGGGTGACACTGAAGCTTTCTTT	CTSGLITLGDTEAFF
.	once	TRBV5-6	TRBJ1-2	TGTGCCAGTAGCTTTCGGTCCGGGCAATTCTATGGCTACACCTTC	CASSFRSGQFYGYTF
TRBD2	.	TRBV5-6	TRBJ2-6	TGTGTCAGCAGCTCTACACCGGGACTAGGAAAAACCTCTGGGGCCGACGTCCTGACTTTC	CVSSSTPGLGKTSGADVLTF
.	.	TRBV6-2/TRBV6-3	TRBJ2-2	TGTGCCAGCCGGCATGGAGGGGCCCCCGTGGAGCTGTTGTTT	CASRHGGAPVELLF
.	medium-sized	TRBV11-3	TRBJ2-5	TGTGCCAGCAGCTTAGTGGTGGTTGGAGAGACCCAGTACTTC	CASSLVVVGETQYF